This T cell receptor (beta chain) was documented in a study of Ad26.COV2.S vaccination and SARS-CoV-2 variants. Using immunoSEQ multiplex PCR, the repertoire was profiled, and TCRdb retains in-frame clones only, with some absent. The data contain 410,000 or so clones, approximately 92% of them singletons. J gave up 3 bases and V 3 bases, and 5 bases lay outside the gene matches. The CDR3 runs 14 residues. Looked up from germline, CDR1 is KGHSH and CDR2 is LQKENI. Treatment indicated: about 20 received Ad26.COV2.S at low or high dose, single or two shots; about 5 received placebo; per-sample allocation not given. Sampling happened 63 days after the first vaccine or placebo injection. In Boston, an adult donor aged 18-55 years took part.

J is TRBJ2-7 and V is TRBV18; 7 bases are shared with TRBD1. This specimen consisted of peripheral blood, obtained in a trial of Ad26.COV2.S vaccine versus placebo. This TCR derives from a person between 18 and 59 years old who received the Ad26.COV2.S COVID-19 vaccine or a placebo. DNA for the CDR3: TGTGCCAGCTCACCGACCGGGACAGACTACGAGCAGTACTTC. Protein product: CASSPTGTDYEQYF.